The sequence of this TCR beta chain was determined in a study of blood T cells in healthy people across ages. Through a sample-barcoded 5' primer and a J-beta primer mix, a second PCR was run for roughly 6 to 11 cycles. TCRdb re-derived calls from the 5' RACE reads in MiXCR, one entry per CDR3 protein. The table has more than 650,000 distinct CDR3 sequences, 22% seen once; the top ten hold around 22%. This sequence was found in a man in his sixties or seventies in good health. The material sequenced was blood.

CDR3 nucleotide sequence: TGTGCCAGCAGCTTTTCCATAGACAGTTTTGAGCAGTTCTTC. Translation gives CASSFSIDSFEQFF. This chain uses TRBV7-2 with TRBJ2-5; D is perhaps TRBD1 (5 bases). The DNA end lines up better with TRBJ2-1; the J call may be wrong. The CDR3 runs 14 residues. Germline CDR1 SGHTA, CDR2 FQGNSA.